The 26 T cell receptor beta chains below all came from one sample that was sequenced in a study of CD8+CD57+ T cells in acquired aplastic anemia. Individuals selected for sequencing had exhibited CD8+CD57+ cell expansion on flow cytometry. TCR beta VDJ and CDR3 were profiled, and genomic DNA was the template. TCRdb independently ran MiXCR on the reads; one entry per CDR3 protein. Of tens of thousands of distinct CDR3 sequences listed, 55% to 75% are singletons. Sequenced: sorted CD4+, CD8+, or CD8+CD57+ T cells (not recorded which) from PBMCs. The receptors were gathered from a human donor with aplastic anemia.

The CDR3 protein is CASSMSVTAGGRQPQHF. The CDR3 nucleotides read TGTGCCAGTAGTATGTCGGTCACGGCAGGGGGCCGTCAGCCCCAGCATTTT. V is TRBV19 and J is TRBJ1-5, with 8 bases that match TRBD1. The CDR3 contains 17 residues. V trimming: 3 bases; J trimming: 6 bases; junction bases outside the gene matches: 13. The germline CDR1 and CDR2 sequences are LNHDA and SQIVND (reference sequence).

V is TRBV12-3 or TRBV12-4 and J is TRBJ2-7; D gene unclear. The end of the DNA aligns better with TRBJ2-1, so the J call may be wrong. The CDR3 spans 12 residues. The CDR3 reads CASSLGSYEQFF. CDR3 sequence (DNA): TGTGCCAGCAGTTTAGGGTCCTACGAGCAGTTCTTC.

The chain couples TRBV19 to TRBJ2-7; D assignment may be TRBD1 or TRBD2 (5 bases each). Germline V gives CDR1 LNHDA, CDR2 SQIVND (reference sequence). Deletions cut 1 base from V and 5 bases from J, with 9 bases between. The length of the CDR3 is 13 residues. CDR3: CASSIAGSDEQYF. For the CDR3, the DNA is TGTGCCAGTAGTATAGCAGGGAGCGACGAGCAGTACTTC.

CDR3 nucleotides: TGTGCCAGCAGCTCCCCTAGCTTTAGTCAGTTCTTC. It specifies CASSSPSFSQFF. This chain links TRBV7-2 with TRBJ2-1, with a possible D match to TRBD2 (5 bases). Looked up from germline, CDR1 is SGHTA and CDR2 is FQGNSA. CDR3 length: 12 residues. Trimming removed 4 bases from V and 13 bases from J, with 14 bases in between. Based on the CDR3 plus reference TRBV7-2 and TRBJ2-1, the full variable domain is GAGVSQSPSNKVTEKGKDVELRCDPISGHTALYWYRQSLGQGLEFLIYFQGNSAPDKSGLPSDRFSAERTGGSVSTLTIQRTQQEDSAVYLCASSSPSFSQFFGPGTRLTVL.

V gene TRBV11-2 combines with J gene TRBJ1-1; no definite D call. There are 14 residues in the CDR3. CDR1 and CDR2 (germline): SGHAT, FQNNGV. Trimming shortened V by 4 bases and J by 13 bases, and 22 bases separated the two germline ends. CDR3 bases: TGTGCCAGCAGCTGGCCGGGCCGGCAAGCCGAGTTTTTCTTT. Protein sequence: CASSWPGRQAEFFF.

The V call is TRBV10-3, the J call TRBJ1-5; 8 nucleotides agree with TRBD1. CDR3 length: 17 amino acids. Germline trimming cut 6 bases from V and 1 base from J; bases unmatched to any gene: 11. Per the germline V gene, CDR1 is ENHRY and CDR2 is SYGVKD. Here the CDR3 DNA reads TGTGCCATCAGCCAGACAGGGGAGGGTGGAAGCAATCAGCCCCAGCATTTT. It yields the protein CAISQTGEGGSNQPQHF.

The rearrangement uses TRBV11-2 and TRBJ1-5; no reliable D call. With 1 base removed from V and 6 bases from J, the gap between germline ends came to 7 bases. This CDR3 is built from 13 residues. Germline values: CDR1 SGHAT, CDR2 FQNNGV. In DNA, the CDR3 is TGTGCCAGCAGCTTAGGGAACCCTCAGCCCCAGCATTTT. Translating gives CASSLGNPQPQHF. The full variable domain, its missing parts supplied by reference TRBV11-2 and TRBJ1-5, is EAGVAQSPRYKIIEKRQSVAFWCNPISGHATLYWYQQILGQGPKLLIQFQNNGVVDDSQLPKDRFSAERLKGVDSTLKIQPAKLEDSAVYLCASSLGNPQPQHFGDGTRLSIL.

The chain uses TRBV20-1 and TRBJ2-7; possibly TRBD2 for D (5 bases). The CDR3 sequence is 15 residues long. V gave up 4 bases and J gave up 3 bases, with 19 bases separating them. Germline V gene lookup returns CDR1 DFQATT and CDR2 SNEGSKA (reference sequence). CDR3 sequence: CSATHPTRRSYEQYF. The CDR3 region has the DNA TGCAGTGCTACCCATCCGACGCGGAGGAGCTACGAGCAGTACTTC.

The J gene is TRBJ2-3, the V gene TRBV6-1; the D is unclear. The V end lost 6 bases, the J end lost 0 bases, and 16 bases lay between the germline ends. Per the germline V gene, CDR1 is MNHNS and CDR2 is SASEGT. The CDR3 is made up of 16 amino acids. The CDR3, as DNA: TGTGCCAGCAGAACCGAGCCTCGTGGAAGCACAGATACGCAGTATTTT. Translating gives CASRTEPRGSTDTQYF.

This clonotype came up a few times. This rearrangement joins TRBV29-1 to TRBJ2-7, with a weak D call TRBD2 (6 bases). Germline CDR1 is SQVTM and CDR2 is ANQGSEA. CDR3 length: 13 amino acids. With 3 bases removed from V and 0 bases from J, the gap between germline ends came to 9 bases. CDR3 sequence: CSVDDGSSYEQYF. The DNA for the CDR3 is TGCAGCGTTGATGACGGGAGCTCCTACGAGCAGTACTTC.

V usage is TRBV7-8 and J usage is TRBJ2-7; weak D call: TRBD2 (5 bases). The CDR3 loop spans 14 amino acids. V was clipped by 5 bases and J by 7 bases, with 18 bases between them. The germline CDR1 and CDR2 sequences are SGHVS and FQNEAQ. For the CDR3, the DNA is TGTGCCAGCAGCCCTAGTGGGGTATCGGGGGAGCAGTACTTC. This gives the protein CASSPSGVSGEQYF.

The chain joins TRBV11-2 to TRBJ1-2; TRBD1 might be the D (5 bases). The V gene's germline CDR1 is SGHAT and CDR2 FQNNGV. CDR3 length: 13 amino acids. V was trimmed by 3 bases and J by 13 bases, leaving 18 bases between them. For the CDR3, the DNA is TGTGCCAGCAGCTTGAGGTTTCAGGGCGACGTCACCTTC. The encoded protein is CASSLRFQGDVTF.

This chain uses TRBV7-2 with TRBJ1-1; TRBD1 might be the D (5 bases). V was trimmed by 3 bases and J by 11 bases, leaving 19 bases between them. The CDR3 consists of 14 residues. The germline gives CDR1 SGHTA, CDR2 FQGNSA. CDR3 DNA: TGTGCCAGCAGCTTTGGGATAAGCGGGGGAATGGCTTTCTTT. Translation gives CASSFGISGGMAFF.

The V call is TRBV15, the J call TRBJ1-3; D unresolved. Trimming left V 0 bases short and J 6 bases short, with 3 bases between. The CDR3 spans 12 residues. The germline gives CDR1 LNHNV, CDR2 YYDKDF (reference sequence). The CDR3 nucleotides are TGTGCCACCAGCAGAGACCAAAACACCATATATTTT. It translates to CATSRDQNTIYF.

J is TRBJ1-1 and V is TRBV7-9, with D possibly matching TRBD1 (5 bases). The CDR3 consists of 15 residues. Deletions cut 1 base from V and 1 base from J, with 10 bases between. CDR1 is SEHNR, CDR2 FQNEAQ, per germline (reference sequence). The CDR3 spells CASSLEHDRNTEAFF. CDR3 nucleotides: TGTGCCAGCAGCTTAGAGCATGACAGGAACACTGAAGCTTTCTTT. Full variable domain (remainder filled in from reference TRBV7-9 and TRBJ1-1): DTGVSQNPRHKITKRGQNVTFRCDPISEHNRLYWYRQTLGQGPEFLTYFQNEAQLEKSRLLSDRFSAERPKGSFSTLEIQRTEQGDSAMYLCASSLEHDRNTEAFFGQGTRLTVV.

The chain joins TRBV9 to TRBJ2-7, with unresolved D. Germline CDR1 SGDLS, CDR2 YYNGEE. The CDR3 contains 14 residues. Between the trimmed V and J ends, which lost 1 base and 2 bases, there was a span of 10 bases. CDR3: CASSVTPQTYEQYF. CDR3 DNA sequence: TGTGCCAGCAGCGTAACCCCGCAGACCTACGAGCAGTACTTC.

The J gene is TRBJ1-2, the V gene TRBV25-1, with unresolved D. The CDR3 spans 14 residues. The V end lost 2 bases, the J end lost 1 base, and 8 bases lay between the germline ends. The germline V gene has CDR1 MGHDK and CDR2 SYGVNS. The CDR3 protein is CASSEGWVNYGYTF. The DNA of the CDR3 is TGTGCCAGCAGTGAAGGGTGGGTTAACTATGGCTACACCTTC.

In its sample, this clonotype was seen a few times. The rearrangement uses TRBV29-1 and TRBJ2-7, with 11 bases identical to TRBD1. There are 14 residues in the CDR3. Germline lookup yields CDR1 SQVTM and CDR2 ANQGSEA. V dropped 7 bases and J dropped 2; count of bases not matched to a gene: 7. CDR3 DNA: TGCAGCGCCGAGGGACAGGGGGGGACCTACGAGCAGTACTTC. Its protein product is CSAEGQGGTYEQYF.

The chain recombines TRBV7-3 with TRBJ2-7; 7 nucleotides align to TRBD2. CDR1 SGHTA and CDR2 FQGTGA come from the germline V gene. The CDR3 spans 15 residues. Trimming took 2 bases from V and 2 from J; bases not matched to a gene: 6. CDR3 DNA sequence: TGTGCCAGCAGCTTAGGGAGCGGGATAACCTACGAGCAGTACTTC. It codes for CASSLGSGITYEQYF.

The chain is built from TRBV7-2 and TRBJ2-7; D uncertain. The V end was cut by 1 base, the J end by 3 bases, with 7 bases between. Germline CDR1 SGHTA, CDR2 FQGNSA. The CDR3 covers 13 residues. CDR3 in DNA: TGTGCCAGCAGCTTAGGACGGATCTACGAGCAGTACTTC. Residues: CASSLGRIYEQYF. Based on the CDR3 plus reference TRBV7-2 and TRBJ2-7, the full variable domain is GAGVSQSPSNKVTEKGKDVELRCDPISGHTALYWYRQSLGQGLEFLIYFQGNSAPDKSGLPSDRFSAERTGGSVSTLTIQRTQQEDSAVYLCASSLGRIYEQYFGPGTRLTVT.

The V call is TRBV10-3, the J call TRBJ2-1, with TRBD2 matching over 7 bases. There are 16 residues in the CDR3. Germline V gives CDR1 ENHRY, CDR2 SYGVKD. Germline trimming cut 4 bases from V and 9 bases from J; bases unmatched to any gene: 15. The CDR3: CAISGGGLARLGEQFF. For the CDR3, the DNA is TGTGCCATCAGTGGGGGGGGATTAGCTCGTTTAGGTGAGCAGTTCTTC.

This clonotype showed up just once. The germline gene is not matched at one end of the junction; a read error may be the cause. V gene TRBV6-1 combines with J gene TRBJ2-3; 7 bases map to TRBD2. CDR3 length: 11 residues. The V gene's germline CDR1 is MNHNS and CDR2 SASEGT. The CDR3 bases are TGTGCCAGCAGTGAACTAGCGGTGACGGATTTT. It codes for CASSELAVTDF.

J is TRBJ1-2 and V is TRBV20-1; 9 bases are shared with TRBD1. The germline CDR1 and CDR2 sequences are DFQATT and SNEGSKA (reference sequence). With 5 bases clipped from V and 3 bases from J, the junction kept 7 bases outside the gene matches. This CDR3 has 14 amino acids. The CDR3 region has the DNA TGCAGTGCTCCGAGCTGGACAGGGGACTATGGCTACACCTTC. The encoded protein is CSAPSWTGDYGYTF.

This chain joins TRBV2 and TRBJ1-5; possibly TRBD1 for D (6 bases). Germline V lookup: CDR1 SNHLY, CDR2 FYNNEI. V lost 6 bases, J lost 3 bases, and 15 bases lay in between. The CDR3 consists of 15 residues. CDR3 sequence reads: CASSPFGQINQPQHF. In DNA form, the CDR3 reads TGTGCCAGCAGCCCATTTGGACAGATCAATCAGCCCCAGCATTTT.

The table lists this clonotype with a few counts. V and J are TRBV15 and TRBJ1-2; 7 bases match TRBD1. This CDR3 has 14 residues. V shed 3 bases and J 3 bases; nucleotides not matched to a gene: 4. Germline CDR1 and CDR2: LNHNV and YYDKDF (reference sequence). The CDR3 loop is CATSSTGVDYGYTF. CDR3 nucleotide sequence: TGTGCCACCAGCAGTACAGGGGTGGACTATGGCTACACCTTC.

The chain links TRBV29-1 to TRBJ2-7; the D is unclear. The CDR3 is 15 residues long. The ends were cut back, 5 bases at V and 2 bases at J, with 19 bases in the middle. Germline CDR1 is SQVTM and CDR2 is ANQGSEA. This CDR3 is CSVRNGRTSTYEQYF. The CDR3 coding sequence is TGCAGCGTTAGGAACGGTAGAACCAGTACCTACGAGCAGTACTTC.